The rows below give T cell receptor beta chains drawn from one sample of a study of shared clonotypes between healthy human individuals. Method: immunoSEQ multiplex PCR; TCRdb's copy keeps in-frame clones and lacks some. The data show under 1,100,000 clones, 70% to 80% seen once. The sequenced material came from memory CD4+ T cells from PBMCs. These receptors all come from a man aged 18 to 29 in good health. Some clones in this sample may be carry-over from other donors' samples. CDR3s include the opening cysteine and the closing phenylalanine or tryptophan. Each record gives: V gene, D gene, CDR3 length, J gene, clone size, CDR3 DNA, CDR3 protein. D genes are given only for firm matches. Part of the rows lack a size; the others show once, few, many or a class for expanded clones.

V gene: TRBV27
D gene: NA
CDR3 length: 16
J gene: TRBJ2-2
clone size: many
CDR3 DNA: TGTGCCAGCGGACTTAATGGCAGGGCGAAGACCGGGGAGCTGTTTTTT
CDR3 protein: CASGLNGRAKTGELFF

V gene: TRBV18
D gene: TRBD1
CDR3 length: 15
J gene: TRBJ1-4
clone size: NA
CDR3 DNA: TGTGCCAGCTCACCAGGGGACAGTTTTAATGAAAAACTGTTTTTT
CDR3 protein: CASSPGDSFNEKLFF

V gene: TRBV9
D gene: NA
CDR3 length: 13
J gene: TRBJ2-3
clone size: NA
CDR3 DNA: TGTGCCAGCAGCGCCGAAATGACAGATACGCAGTATTTT
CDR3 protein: CASSAEMTDTQYF

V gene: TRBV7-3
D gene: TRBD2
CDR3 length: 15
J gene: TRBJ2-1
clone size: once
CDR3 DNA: TGTGCCAGCAGCTTAACTAGCGGGAGTGTCAATGAGCAGTTCTTC
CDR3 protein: CASSLTSGSVNEQFF

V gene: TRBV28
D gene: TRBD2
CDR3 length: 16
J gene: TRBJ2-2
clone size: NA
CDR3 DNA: TGTGCCAGCAGTTTATTCGGACTAGCGGGAGGCGGGGAGCTGTTTTTT
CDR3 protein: CASSLFGLAGGGELFF

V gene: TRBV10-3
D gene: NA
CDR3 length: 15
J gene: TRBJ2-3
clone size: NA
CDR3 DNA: TGTGCCATCAGTGCCTTAGCGGAACCAACAGATACGCAGTATTTT
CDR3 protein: CAISALAEPTDTQYF

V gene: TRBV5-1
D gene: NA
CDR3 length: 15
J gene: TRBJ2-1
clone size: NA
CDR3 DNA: TGCGCCAGCAGGTGGACATTCAGCTCCTACAATGAGCAGTTCTTC
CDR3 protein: CASRWTFSSYNEQFF

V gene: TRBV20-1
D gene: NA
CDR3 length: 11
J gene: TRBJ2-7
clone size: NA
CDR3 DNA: TGCAGTGCTACCTCGGGGGACGAGCAGTACTTC
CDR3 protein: CSATSGDEQYF

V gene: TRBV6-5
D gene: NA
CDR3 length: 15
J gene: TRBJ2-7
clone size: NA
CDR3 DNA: TGTGCCAGCAGTCGGTCCGGGACCGCCTCCTACGAGCAGTACTTC
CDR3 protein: CASSRSGTASYEQYF

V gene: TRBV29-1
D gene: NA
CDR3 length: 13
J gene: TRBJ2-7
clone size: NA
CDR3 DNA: TGCAGCGTTGCGGGGTGGAACTCCTACGAGCAGTACTTC
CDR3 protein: CSVAGWNSYEQYF

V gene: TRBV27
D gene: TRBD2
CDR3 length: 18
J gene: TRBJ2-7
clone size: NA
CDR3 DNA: TGTGCCAGCAGTTTATCGGTGGCTAGCGGGGGGATCTCCTACGAGCAGTACTTC
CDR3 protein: CASSLSVASGGISYEQYF

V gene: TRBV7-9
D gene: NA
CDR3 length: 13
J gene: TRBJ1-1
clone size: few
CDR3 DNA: TGTGCCAGCACCCCCCAAATTTGGACTGAAGCTTTCTTT
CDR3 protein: CASTPQIWTEAFF

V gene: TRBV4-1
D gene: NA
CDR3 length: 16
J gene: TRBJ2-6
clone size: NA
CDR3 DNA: TGCGCCAGCAGCGGAACGCCCAGCTCTGGGGCCAACGTCCTGACTTTC
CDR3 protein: CASSGTPSSGANVLTF

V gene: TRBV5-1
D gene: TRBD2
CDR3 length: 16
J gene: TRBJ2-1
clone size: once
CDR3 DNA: TGCGCCAGCAGCCTAAGACTAGCGGGGAGCAACAATGAGCAGTTCTTC
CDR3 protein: CASSLRLAGSNNEQFF

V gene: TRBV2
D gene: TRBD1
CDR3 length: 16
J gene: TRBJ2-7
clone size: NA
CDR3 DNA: TGTGCCAGCAGTGGGCCGGGACAGGGGTCATCCTACGAGCAGTACTTC
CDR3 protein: CASSGPGQGSSYEQYF

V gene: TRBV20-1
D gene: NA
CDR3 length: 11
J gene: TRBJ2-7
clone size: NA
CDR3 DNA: TGCAGTGCTAGAGCTAGGGGCGAGCAGTACTTC
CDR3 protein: CSARARGEQYF

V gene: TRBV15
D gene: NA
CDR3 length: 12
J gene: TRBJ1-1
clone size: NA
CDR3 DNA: TGTGCCACCAGCAGAGACCTCACTGAAGCTTTCTTT
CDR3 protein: CATSRDLTEAFF

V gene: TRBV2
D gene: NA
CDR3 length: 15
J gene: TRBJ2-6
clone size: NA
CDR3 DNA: TGTGCCAGCAGTGAGCAGGGGCAGGGGGCCAACGTCCTGACTTTC
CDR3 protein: CASSEQGQGANVLTF

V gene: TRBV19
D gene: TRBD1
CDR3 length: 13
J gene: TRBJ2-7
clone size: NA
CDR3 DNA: TGTGCCAGTAGTAAGACAGGGGTCTACGAGCAGTACTTC
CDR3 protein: CASSKTGVYEQYF

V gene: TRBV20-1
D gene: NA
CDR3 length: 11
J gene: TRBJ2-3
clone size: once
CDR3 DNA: TGCAGTGCTATCGGGGTGGATACGCAGTATTTT
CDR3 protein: CSAIGVDTQYF

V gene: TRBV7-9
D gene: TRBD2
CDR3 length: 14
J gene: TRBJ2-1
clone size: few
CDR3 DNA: TGTGCCAGCAGCTTTAGCGGGAGTATCAATGAGCAGTTCTTC
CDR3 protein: CASSFSGSINEQFF

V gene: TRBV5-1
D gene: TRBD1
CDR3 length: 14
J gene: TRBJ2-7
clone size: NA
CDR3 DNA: TGCGCCAGCAGCCTCCGGCCACAGGGGGAAGAGCAGTACTTC
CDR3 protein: CASSLRPQGEEQYF

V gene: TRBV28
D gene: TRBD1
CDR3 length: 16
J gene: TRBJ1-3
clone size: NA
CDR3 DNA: TGTGCCAGCAGTTTACTGCAGGGGGCAGTAGGGAACACCATATATTTT
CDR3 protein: CASSLLQGAVGNTIYF

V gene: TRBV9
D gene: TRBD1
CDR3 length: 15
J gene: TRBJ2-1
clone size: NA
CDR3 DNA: TGTGCCAGCAGCGCCCCGGACAGGGGGCGCAAGGAGCAGTTCTTC
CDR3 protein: CASSAPDRGRKEQFF

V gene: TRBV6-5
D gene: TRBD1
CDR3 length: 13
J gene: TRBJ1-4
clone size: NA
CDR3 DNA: TGTGCCAGCAGTTACGCAGGGGGTGAAAAACTGTTTTTT
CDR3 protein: CASSYAGGEKLFF

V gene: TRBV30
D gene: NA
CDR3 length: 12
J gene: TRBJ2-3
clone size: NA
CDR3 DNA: TGTGCCTGGAGTAGGGAGATCGGTTCGCAGTATTTT
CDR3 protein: CAWSREIGSQYF

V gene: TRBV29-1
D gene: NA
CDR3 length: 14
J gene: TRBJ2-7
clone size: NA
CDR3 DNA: TGCAGCGCTGCAGGGTCAGTATACTCCTACGAGCAGTACTTC
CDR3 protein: CSAAGSVYSYEQYF

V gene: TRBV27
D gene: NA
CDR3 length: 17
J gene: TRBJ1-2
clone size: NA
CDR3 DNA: TGTGCCAGCAGTTTCGGTCCTGCGAGGACGGCTAACTATGGCTACACCTTC
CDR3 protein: CASSFGPARTANYGYTF